There are a few counts of the clone carrying this T cell receptor (beta chain). The data were produced by immunoSEQ multiplex PCR, yet TCRdb's version contains in-frame clones alone and is incomplete. Of 740,000 or so clones in the sample, 73% were seen once. Recent vaccinations or acute infections were absent in the healthy HIV-negative adult donors. Germline loops: CDR1 MNHEY, CDR2 SVGAGI. V dropped 4 bases and J dropped 0 bases, with 9 bases sitting between them. The CDR3 is made up of 14 amino acids. This entry comes from a study of shared clonotypes between healthy human individuals. This sequence was found in a woman aged 25 to 39 in good health. The sample consisted of memory CD4+ T cells sorted from blood. Subset in this sample: CD45RA-negative fraction. The chain carries TRBV6-5 and TRBJ1-1; TRBD1 might be the D (5 bases). Here the CDR3 reads CASSFGDLNTEAFF. Here the CDR3 DNA reads TGTGCCAGCAGTTTTGGGGACTTGAACACTGAAGCTTTCTTT.